In this sample, the clone carrying this TCR beta chain turned up many times. Its antigen is still unknown. CDR1 is DFQATT, CDR2 SNEGSKA, per germline (reference sequence). CDR3 length: 14 amino acids. V lost 1 base, J lost 3 bases, and 13 bases lay in between. The 5'RACE template-switching step produced TCR cDNA and added a universal primer site and UMIs. TCRdb redid the calling of the 5' RACE reads with MiXCR, one entry per CDR3 protein. The sample carries 300,000 to 350,000 distinct CDR3 sequences, 3.5% to 4.5% recorded once. The record originates from a study of T cells after yellow fever vaccination. Study observations and caveats: It was a small share of clonotypes that appeared in both CD4 and CD8 compartments.

The chain employs TRBV20-1 and TRBJ2-7; the D gene is possibly TRBD1 (6 bases). Specimen: PBMCs, collected 5 days after the yellow fever booster vaccination. The receptor comes from a man younger than 35 who received the YFV17D yellow fever vaccine. The CDR3 region has the DNA TGCAGTGCTAGAGGGCCCAGGGGAAACTACGAGCAGTACTTC. Translation gives CSARGPRGNYEQYF.